The 24 T cell receptor beta chains listed next were all sequenced from one sample in a study of vaccination and CD4 T cells after COVID-19 (dated by TCRdb to 2022 to 2024). For these receptors, no antigen is known. The treatment or condition label, as the study defines it: approximately 9-day PBMC culture with coronavirus spike peptide pools or control peptides (ViraFEST assay). Libraries were constructed by PCR. TCRdb names Illumina iSeq 100 as the instrument used. TCR sequencing of DNA from cultured CD4+ T cells used the Oncomine TCR Beta short-read assay at the Johns Hopkins FTIC core. TCRdb took the public reads, trimmed them with fastp at Q25, ran MiXCR for clone calling and kept in-frame beta chains. For every CDR3 protein sequence, its rows merge into one entry that carries the most common genes and DNA. For this sample there are some 17,000 distinct CDR3 sequences; approximately 58% appear just once. More than 4% of the sample lies in the top ten.

The sample was CD4+ T cells from blood, cultured in vitro, taken after SARS-CoV-2 vaccination. Receptors originate from a human donor who had recovered from COVID-19.

The CDR3 nucleotides are TGTGCCAGCAGTTCCGCGGGGTCAGGAGAAGCTTTCTTT. Its protein product is CASSSAGSGEAFF. The rearrangement joins TRBV27 to TRBJ1-1; D is ambiguous. Trimming took 4 bases from V and 8 from J, leaving 14 bases between them. Germline V gives CDR1 MNHEY, CDR2 SMNVEV (reference sequence). This CDR3 is 13 amino acids long.

This clonotype turned up a few times. This chain links TRBV27 with TRBJ2-6; D is unclear. V was cut by 8 bases and J by 2 bases, with 7 bases left in between. Germline CDR1 and CDR2: MNHEY and SMNVEV (reference sequence). The CDR3 is 13 residues long. This chain's CDR3 is CASSPTGANVLTF. The CDR3 bases are TGTGCCAGCTCCCCCACTGGGGCCAACGTCCTGACTTTC. Supplemented by reference TRBV27 and TRBJ2-6, the full variable domain reads EAQVTQNPRYLITVTGKKLTVTCSQNMNHEYMSWYRQDPGLGLRQIYYSMNVEVTDKGDVPEGYKVSRKEKRNFPLILESPSPNQTSLYFCASSPTGANVLTFGAGSRLTVL.

The gene calls are TRBV24-1 and TRBJ2-5; TRBD1 is a possible D gene (6 bases). Germline V gene sequence: CDR1 KGHDR, CDR2 SFDVKD. Trimming stripped 3 bases from V and 0 bases from J, with 10 bases between. The CDR3 covers 15 residues. The CDR3 region is CATSDPDRYQETQYF. DNA of the CDR3: TGTGCCACCAGTGATCCGGACAGATACCAAGAGACCCAGTACTTC.

This clonotype was picked up one time. The rearrangement links TRBV19 to TRBJ2-5, with a weak D call TRBD2 (6 bases). Trimming took 5 bases from V and 8 from J, leaving 18 bases between them. CDR1 LNHDA and CDR2 SQIVND come from the germline V gene (reference sequence). CDR3 length: 14 residues. CDR3 in DNA: TGTGCCAGTAGTCCACCCGGGACTCCCGGAACCCAGTACTTC. Amino acid sequence: CASSPPGTPGTQYF.

The chain combines TRBV5-6 with TRBJ1-2; the D gene is possibly TRBD1 (6 bases). The CDR3 extends over 12 amino acids. Trimming took 2 bases from V and 8 from J, leaving 10 bases between them. Germline V lookup: CDR1 SGHDT, CDR2 YYEEEE. Here the CDR3 DNA reads TGTGCCAGCAGCTTCAGGGGTCCGGGCTACACCTTC. Encoded protein: CASSFRGPGYTF. The whole variable domain, remainder taken from reference TRBV5-6 and TRBJ1-2, is DAGVTQSPTHLIKTRGQQVTLRCSPKSGHDTVSWYQQALGQGPQFIFQYYEEEERQRGNFPDRFSGHQFPNYSSELNVNALLLGDSALYLCASSFRGPGYTFGSGTRLTVV.

The chain joins TRBV6-1 to TRBJ2-7; 11 bases line up with TRBD2. CDR3 length equals 15 residues. From germline, CDR1 is MNHNS and CDR2 SASEGT. Trimming at V came to 6 bases and at J to 6 bases, leaving 10 bases not matched to a gene. CDR3 in amino acids: CASSPLVLAGGEQYF. Here the CDR3 DNA reads TGTGCCAGCAGCCCCCTGGTGCTAGCGGGGGGCGAGCAGTACTTC.

J is TRBJ2-7 and V is TRBV2, with no clear D. The germline gives CDR1 SNHLY, CDR2 FYNNEI. The CDR3 loop spans 14 amino acids. The V end was cut by 2 bases, the J end by 3 bases, with 11 bases between. The CDR3 coding sequence is TGTGCCAGCAGTGAATCGAGGTCAGGCTACGAGCAGTACTTC. Translation gives CASSESRSGYEQYF.

This rearrangement joins TRBV20-1 to TRBJ2-5, with 10 bases fitting TRBD1. This CDR3 has 14 amino acids. Germline assignment: CDR1 DFQATT and CDR2 SNEGSKA (reference sequence). The V and J ends lost 3 bases and 5 bases, in that order; junction bases with no gene match: 6. The CDR3 region has the DNA TGCAGTGCTAGTCCCGGGACAGGGGATGAGACCCAGTACTTC. Protein: CSASPGTGDETQYF.

V and J are TRBV4-3 and TRBJ1-6; possible D gene TRBD1, 5 bases. Germline loops: CDR1 LGHNA, CDR2 YSLEER. This CDR3 region has 14 residues. V gave up 0 bases and J gave up 10 bases, with 10 bases separating them. In DNA form, the CDR3 reads TGCGCCAGCAGCCAAGACGGCAGGGACTCACCCCTCCACTTT. Translation gives CASSQDGRDSPLHF.

V gene TRBV9 combines with J gene TRBJ1-2, with TRBD1 as a possible D gene (6 bases). V was clipped by 0 bases and J by 4 bases, with 13 bases between them. The germline CDR1 and CDR2 sequences are SGDLS and YYNGEE. This CDR3 spans 15 amino acids. The CDR3 is CASSVVVAGAYGYTF. DNA for the CDR3: TGTGCCAGCAGCGTAGTAGTGGCAGGGGCCTATGGCTACACCTTC.

The chain combines TRBV18 with TRBJ1-5; 7 bases align to TRBD1. J gave up 2 bases and V 4 bases, and 2 bases lay outside the gene matches. The germline gives CDR1 KGHSH, CDR2 LQKENI. The CDR3 runs 14 residues. CDR3 nucleotide sequence: TGTGCCAGCTCACAGGGGGCAGGCAATCAGCCCCAGCATTTT. It codes for CASSQGAGNQPQHF. The variable domain in full, with the rest retrieved from reference TRBV18 and TRBJ1-5, is NAGVMQNPRHLVRRRGQEARLRCSPMKGHSHVYWYRQLPEEGLKFMVYLQKENIIDESGMPKERFSAEFPKEGPSILRIQQVVRGDSAAYFCASSQGAGNQPQHFGDGTRLSIL.

This clonotype has more than one count but fewer than ten. The rearrangement links TRBV7-3 to TRBJ1-1, with TRBD1 as a possible D gene (5 bases). V lost 1 base to trimming and J lost 6 bases, with 9 bases between them. The CDR3 is made up of 13 amino acids. Germline CDR1 reads SGHTA; CDR2 reads FQGTGA. The CDR3 protein is CASSLNGGSEAFF. CDR3 in DNA: TGTGCCAGCAGCTTAAATGGGGGGTCTGAAGCTTTCTTT.

The gene calls are TRBV30 and TRBJ1-5; TRBD1 is a possible D gene (6 bases). The CDR3 has 13 amino acids. CDR1 is GTSNPN and CDR2 is SVGIG in the germline V gene (reference sequence). V shed 2 bases and J shed 4 bases, with 9 bases lying between them. CDR3 bases: TGTGCCTGGAGTCCCACAGGGAATCAGCCCCAGCATTTT. It specifies CAWSPTGNQPQHF.

V is TRBV19 and J is TRBJ1-5; D not certain. The V gene lost 3 bases and the J gene lost 4 bases, with 10 bases spanning the gap. This CDR3 has 14 amino acids. Germline CDR1 is LNHDA and CDR2 is SQIVND (reference sequence). In nucleotides, the CDR3 is TGTGCCAGTAGTATTATCCCAGATAATCAGCCCCAGCATTTT. Encoded protein: CASSIIPDNQPQHF. The complete variable domain, with remaining parts taken from reference TRBV19 and TRBJ1-5, reads DGGITQSPKYLFRKEGQNVTLSCEQNLNHDAMYWYRQDPGQGLRLIYYSQIVNDFQKGDIAEGYSVSREKKESFPLTVTSAQKNPTAFYLCASSIIPDNQPQHFGDGTRLSIL.

Of note for this clonotype: One end of the junction fails to match germline, which may point to a read error. The chain joins TRBV20-1 to TRBJ1-2; D is unclear. The CDR3 extends over 9 amino acids. The germline gives CDR1 DFQATT, CDR2 SNEGSKA (reference sequence). The CDR3 protein is CSARDGYTF. CDR3 sequence (DNA): TGCAGTGCAAGAGATGGCTACACCTTC.

There are a few counts of this clonotype. This chain connects TRBV7-8 to TRBJ2-7; no reliable D call. V dropped 1 base and J dropped 1 base, with 8 bases sitting between them. The length of the CDR3 is 14 residues. CDR1 is SGHVS and CDR2 is FQNEAQ in the germline V gene. CDR3: CASSLVGRSYEQYF. The CDR3 nucleotides are TGTGCCAGCAGCTTAGTCGGCAGATCCTACGAGCAGTACTTC.

This clonotype has only a few counts. This chain connects TRBV20-1 to TRBJ2-3; 8 nucleotides line up with TRBD1. There are 11 residues in the CDR3. Germline values: CDR1 DFQATT, CDR2 SNEGSKA (reference sequence). V lost 6 bases and J lost 11; bases outside the gene matches: 7. The CDR3, as DNA: TGCAGTGCCTCTGGGACAGGAGGGCAGTATTTT. It translates to CSASGTGGQYF.

The chain employs TRBV12-3 or TRBV12-4 and TRBJ1-5; D call uncertain. The CDR3 spans 13 residues. Trimming left V 2 bases short and J 7 bases short, with 9 bases between. CDR3 sequence (DNA): TGTGCCAGCAGTTTAAATGGTGCCCAGCCCCAGCATTTT. It yields the protein CASSLNGAQPQHF.

The chain carries TRBV25-1 and TRBJ2-1, with D unclear. The CDR3 covers 13 residues. The germline CDR1 and CDR2 sequences are MGHDK and SYGVNS. V was pared by 2 bases and J by 6 bases, with 8 bases between. The DNA of the CDR3 is TGTGCCAGCAGTGAAAGGCCAACCAATGAGCAGTTCTTC. Translated, it gives CASSERPTNEQFF.

This clonotype has just one count. This chain links TRBV4-2 with TRBJ2-7; no definite D call. Looked up from germline, CDR1 is LGHNA and CDR2 is YNFKEQ. Deletions cut 0 bases from V and 3 bases from J, with 9 bases between. The CDR3 covers 14 residues. This CDR3 is CASSQEFSLYEQYF. For the CDR3, the DNA is TGTGCCAGCAGCCAAGAATTCAGCCTCTACGAGCAGTACTTC.

This clonotype was picked up a small number of times. The chain is built from TRBV6-1 and TRBJ1-2; 10 bases fit TRBD1. CDR3 size: 14 residues. The V segment lost 2 bases and the J segment 7 bases; nucleotides outside the gene matches: 4. The germline gives CDR1 MNHNS, CDR2 SASEGT. CDR3 DNA sequence: TGTGCCAGCAGTGAACCGGGACAGGGGATTGGCTACACCTTC. It specifies CASSEPGQGIGYTF.

This clonotype was counted only a few times. This chain connects TRBV2 to TRBJ1-2; TRBD1 matches 9 bases. The CDR3 loop spans 16 amino acids. The V gene's germline CDR1 is SNHLY and CDR2 FYNNEI. Losses at the gene ends were 3 bases for V and 4 bases for J; bases not matched to a gene: 9. The CDR3 spells CASSENRGQGGYGYTF. CDR3 in DNA: TGTGCCAGCAGTGAGAATAGGGGACAGGGTGGCTATGGCTACACCTTC.

V usage is TRBV12-3 or TRBV12-4 and J usage is TRBJ1-6; no clear D gene. The CDR3 sequence is 15 residues long. The V end lost 3 bases, the J end lost 0 bases, and 6 bases lay between the germline ends. CDR3 sequence (DNA): TGTGCCAGCAGTTTCTCGAGCTCCTATAATTCACCCCTCCACTTT. This translates into CASSFSSSYNSPLHF.

The chain uses TRBV9 and TRBJ2-1, with D maybe TRBD2 (7 bases). The CDR3 is 13 residues long. Germline V gives CDR1 SGDLS, CDR2 YYNGEE. V was clipped by 1 base and J by 10 bases, with 12 bases between them. CDR3 nucleotides: TGTGCCAGCAGCGTATCCGGGGGGCGAGAGCAGTTCTTC. It translates to CASSVSGGREQFF.